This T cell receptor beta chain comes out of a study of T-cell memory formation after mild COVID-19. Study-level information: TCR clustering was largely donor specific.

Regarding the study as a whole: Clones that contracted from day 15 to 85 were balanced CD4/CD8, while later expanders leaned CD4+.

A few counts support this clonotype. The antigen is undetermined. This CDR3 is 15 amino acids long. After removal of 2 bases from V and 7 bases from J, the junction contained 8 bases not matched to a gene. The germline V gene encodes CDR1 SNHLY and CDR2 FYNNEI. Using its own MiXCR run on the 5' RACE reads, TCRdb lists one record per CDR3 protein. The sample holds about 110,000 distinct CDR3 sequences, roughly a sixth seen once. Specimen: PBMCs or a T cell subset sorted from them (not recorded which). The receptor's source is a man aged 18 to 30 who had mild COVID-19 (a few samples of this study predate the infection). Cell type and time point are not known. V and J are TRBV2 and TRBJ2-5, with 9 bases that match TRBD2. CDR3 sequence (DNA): TGTGCCAGCAGTGAAAGGCTAGCGGGGTCGACGACCCAGTACTTC. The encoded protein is CASSERLAGSTTQYF.